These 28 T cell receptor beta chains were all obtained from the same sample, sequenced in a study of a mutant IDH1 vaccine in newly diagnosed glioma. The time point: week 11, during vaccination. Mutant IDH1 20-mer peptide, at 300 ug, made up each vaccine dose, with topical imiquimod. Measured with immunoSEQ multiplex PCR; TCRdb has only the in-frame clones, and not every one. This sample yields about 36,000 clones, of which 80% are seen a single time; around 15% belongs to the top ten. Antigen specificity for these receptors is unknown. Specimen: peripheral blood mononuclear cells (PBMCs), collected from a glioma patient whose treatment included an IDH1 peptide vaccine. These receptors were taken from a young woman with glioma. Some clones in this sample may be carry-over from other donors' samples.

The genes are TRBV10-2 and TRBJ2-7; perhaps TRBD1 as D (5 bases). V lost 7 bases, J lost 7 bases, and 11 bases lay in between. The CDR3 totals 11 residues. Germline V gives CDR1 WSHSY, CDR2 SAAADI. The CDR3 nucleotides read TGCGCCAGCATCCAGGGTGAAGAGCAGTACTTC. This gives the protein CASIQGEEQYF.

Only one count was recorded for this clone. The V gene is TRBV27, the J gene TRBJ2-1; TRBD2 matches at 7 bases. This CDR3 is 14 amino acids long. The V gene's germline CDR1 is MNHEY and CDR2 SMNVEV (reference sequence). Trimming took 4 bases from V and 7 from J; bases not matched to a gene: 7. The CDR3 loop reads CASSSWEGRNEQFF. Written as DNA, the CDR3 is TGTGCCAGCAGTTCTTGGGAGGGACGGAATGAGCAGTTCTTC.

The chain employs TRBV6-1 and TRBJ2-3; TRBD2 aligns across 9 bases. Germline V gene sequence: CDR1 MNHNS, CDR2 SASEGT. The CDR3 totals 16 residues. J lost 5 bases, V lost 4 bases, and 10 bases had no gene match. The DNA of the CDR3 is TGTGCCAGCAGTGTGGCAGGCGGGAGGGCCGGAGATACGCAGTATTTT. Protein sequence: CASSVAGGRAGDTQYF.

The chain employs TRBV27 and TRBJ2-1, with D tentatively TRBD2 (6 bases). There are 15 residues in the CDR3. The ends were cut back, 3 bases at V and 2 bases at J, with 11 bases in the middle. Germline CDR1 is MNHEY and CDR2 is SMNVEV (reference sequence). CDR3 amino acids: CASSFGGRPYNEQFF. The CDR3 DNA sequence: TGTGCCAGCAGTTTTGGGGGGAGGCCCTACAATGAGCAGTTCTTC.

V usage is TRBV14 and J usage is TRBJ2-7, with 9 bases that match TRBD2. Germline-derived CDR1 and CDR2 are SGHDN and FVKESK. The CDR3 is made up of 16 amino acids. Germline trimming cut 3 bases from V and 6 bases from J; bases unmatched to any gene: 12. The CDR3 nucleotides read TGTGCCAGCAGCCAGGGACTAGCTATAAGGATTGGCGAGCAGTACTTC. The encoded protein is CASSQGLAIRIGEQYF. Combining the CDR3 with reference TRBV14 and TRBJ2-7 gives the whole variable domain EAGVTQFPSHSVIEKGQTVTLRCDPISGHDNLYWYRRVMGKEIKFLLHFVKESKQDESGMPNNRFLAERTGGTYSTLKVQPAELEDSGVYFCASSQGLAIRIGEQYFGPGTRLTVT.

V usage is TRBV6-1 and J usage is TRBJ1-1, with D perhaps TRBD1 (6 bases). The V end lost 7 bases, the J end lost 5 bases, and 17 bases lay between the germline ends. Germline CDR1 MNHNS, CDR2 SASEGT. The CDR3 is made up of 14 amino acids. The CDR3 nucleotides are TGTGCCAGCATGGATAATGGGGGCAGGACTGAAGCTTTCTTT. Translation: CASMDNGGRTEAFF.

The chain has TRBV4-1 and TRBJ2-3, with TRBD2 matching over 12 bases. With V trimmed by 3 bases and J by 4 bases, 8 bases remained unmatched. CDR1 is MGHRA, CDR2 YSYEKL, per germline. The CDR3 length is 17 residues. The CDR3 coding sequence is TGCGCCAGCAGCCACCTACCCCTAGCGGGAGGGTCAGATACGCAGTATTTT. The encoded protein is CASSHLPLAGGSDTQYF.

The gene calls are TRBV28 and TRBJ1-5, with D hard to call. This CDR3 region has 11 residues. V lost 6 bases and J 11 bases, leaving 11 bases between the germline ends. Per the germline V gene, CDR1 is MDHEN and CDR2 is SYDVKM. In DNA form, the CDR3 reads TGTGCCAGCAGCTCCCAAATAGCCCAGCATTTT. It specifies CASSSQIAQHF.

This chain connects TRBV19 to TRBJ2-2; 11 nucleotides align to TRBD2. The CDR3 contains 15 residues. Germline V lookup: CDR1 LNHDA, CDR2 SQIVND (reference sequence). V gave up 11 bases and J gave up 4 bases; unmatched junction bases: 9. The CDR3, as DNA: TGTGCCTCCGGCGGCCTAGCGGGAGGCACCGGGGAGCTGTTTTTT. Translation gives CASGGLAGGTGELFF.

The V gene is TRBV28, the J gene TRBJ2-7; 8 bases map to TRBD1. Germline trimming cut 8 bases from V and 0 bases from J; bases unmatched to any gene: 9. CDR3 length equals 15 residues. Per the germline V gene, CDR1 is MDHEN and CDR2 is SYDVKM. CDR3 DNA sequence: TGTGCCAGCGGGACGACAGGGGCGTCCTCCTACGAGCAGTACTTC. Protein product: CASGTTGASSYEQYF.

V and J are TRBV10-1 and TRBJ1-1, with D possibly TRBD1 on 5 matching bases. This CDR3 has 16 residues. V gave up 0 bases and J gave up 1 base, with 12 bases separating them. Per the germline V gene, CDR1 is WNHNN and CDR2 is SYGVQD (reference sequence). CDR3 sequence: CASSESRGGQNTEAFF. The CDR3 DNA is TGCGCCAGCAGTGAGTCACGAGGCGGACAGAACACTGAAGCTTTCTTT.

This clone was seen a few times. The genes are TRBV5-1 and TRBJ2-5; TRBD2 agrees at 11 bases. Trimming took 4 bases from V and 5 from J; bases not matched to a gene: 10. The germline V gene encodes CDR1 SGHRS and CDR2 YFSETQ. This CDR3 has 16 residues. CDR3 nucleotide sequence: TGCGCCAGCAGCCCGGGGGGGACTAGCGGCGGGGAGACCCAGTACTTC. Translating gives CASSPGGTSGGETQYF.

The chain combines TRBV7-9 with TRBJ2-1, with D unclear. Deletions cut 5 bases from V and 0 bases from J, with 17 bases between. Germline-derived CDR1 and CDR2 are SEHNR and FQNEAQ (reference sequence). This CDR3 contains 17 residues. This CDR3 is CASSPLGSGTSYNEQFF. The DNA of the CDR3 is TGTGCCAGCAGCCCCCTGGGATCGGGCACCTCCTACAATGAGCAGTTCTTC.

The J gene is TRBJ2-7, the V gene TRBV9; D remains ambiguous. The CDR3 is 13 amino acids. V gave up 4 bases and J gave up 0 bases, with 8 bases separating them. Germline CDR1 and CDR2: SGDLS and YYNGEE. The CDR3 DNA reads TGTGCCAGCAGCCGCGGCGTCTCCTACGAGCAGTACTTC. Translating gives CASSRGVSYEQYF.

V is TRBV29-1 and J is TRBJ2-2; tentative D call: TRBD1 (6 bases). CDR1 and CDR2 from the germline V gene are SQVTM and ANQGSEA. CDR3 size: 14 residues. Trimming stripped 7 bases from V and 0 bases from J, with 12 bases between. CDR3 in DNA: TGCAGCGCCCCAGGGGTAGCGAACACCGGGGAGCTGTTTTTT. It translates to CSAPGVANTGELFF.

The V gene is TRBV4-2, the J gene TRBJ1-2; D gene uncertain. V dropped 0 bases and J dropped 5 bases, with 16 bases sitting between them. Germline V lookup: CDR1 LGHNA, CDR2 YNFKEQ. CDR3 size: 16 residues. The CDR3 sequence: CASSQDRGGGRYGYTF. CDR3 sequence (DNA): TGTGCCAGCAGCCAAGATCGGGGAGGTGGGCGATATGGCTACACCTTC.

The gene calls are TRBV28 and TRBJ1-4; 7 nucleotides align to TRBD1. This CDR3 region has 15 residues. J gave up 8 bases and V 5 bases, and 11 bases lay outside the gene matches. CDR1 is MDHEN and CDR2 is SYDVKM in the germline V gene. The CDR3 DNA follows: TGTGCCAGCAGTCCAACCGACAGGGTAGCGGAAAAACTGTTTTTT. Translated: CASSPTDRVAEKLFF.

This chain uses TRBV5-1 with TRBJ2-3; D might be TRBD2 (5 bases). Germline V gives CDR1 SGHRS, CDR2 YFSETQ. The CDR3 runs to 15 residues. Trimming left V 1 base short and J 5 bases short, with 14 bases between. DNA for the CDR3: TGCGCCAGCAGCTTGTTGAGGGAACACAGAGATACGCAGTATTTT. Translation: CASSLLREHRDTQYF.

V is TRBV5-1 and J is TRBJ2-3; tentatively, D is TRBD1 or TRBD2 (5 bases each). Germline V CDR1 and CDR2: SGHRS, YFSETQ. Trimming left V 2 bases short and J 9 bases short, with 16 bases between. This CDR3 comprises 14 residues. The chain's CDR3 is CASSFGRDGDTQYF. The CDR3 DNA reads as TGCGCCAGCAGCTTTGGCCGGGACGGGGACACGCAGTATTTT.

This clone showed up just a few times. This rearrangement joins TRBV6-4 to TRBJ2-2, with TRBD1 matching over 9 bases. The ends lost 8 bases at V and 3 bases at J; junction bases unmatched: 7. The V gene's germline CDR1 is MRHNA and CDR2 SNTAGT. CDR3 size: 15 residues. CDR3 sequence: CASEPGQGDTGELFF. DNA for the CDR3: TGTGCCAGCGAGCCGGGACAGGGTGACACCGGGGAGCTGTTTTTT.

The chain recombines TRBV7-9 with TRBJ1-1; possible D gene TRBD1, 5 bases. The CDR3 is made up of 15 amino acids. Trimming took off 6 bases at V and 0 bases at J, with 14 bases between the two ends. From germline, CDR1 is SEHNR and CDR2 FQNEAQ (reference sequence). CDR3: CASSSWGVMNTEAFF. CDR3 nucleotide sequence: TGTGCCAGCAGTTCCTGGGGGGTTATGAACACTGAAGCTTTCTTT.

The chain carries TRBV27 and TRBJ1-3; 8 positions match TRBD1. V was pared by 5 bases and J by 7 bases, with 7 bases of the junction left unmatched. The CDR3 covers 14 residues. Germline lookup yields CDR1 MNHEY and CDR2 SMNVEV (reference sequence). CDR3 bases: TGTGCCAGCAGTACAACAGGGGGGTCGAACACCATATATTTT. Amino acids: CASSTTGGSNTIYF.

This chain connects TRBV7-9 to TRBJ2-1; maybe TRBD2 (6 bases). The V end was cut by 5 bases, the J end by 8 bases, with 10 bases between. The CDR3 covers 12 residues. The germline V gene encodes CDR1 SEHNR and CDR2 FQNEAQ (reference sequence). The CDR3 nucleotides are TGTGCCAGCAGCCCTGAGCGGGATGAGCAGTTCTTC. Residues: CASSPERDEQFF.

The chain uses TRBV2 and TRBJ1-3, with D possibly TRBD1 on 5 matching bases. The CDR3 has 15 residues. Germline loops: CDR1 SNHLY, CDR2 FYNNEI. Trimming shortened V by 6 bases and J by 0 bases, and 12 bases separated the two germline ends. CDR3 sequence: CASREQRGSGNTIYF. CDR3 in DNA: TGTGCCAGCAGGGAGCAGAGGGGCTCTGGAAACACCATATATTTT.

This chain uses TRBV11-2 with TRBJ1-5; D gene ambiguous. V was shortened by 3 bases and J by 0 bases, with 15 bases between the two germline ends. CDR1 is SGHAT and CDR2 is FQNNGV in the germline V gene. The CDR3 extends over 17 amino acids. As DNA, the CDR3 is TGTGCCAGCAGCTTGGGATTTACCCTGGATAGCAATCAGCCCCAGCATTTT. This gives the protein CASSLGFTLDSNQPQHF.

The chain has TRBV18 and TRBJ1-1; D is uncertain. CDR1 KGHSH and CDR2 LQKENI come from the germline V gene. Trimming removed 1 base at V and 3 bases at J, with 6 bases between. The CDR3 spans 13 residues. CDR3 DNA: TGTGCCAGCTCACCACGGAGGGACACTGAAGCTTTCTTT. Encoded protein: CASSPRRDTEAFF.

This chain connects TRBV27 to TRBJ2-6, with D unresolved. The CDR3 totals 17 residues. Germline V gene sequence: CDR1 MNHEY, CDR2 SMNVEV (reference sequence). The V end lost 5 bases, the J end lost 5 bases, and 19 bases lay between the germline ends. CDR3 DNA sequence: TGTGCCAGCAGTGATGTTCCGCTACAAAGTCGGGCCAACGTCCTGACTTTC. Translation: CASSDVPLQSRANVLTF.

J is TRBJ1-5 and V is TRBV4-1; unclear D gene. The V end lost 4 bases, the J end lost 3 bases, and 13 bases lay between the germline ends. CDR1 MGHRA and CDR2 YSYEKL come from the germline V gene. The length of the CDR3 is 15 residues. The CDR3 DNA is TGCGCCAGCAGCCGGCTTGGGGTTCCCAATCAGCCCCAGCATTTT. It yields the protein CASSRLGVPNQPQHF.